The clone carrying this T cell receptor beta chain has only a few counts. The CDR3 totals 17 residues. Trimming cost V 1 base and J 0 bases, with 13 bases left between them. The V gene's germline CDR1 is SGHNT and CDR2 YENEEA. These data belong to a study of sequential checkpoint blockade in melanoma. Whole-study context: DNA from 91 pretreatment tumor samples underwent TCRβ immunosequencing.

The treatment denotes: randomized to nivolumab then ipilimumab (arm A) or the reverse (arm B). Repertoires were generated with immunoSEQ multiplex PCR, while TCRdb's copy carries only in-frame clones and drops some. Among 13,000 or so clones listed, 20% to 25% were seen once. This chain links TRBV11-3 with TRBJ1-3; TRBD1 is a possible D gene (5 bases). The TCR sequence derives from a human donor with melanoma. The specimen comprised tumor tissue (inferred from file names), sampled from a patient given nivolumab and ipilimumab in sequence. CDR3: CASSLGLGASSGNTIYF. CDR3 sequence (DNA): TGTGCCAGCAGCTTAGGGTTAGGGGCGAGCTCTGGAAACACCATATATTTT.